This TCR beta chain emerged from a study of T cells in localized non-small cell lung cancer. General observations from the study: Heterogeneity within the tumor remains possible, as just one region underwent sequencing.

CDR1 and CDR2 (germline): LGHNT, FRNRAP. The CDR3 is 16 amino acids. V lost 6 bases and J lost 2, with 18 bases in between. Neighbouring lung, lacking atypia, was collected no less than 2 cm away from the tumor margin. Assay: immunoSEQ multiplex PCR; the TCRdb copy retains only in-frame clones and omits some. The sample lists about 2,000 clones; 20% to 25% were seen once. Note on this clone: Its specificity is not known.

The chain uses TRBV12-5 and TRBJ2-3; D remains unclear. The starting material was normal lung tissue next to the tumor, obtained before any cancer treatment. This TCR came from a male donor aged 60 or older with stage I lung adenocarcinoma. The CDR3 loop is CASGPGFQELTDTQYF. CDR3 coding DNA: TGTGCTAGTGGCCCGGGCTTTCAGGAACTCACAGATACGCAGTATTTT.